This passage covers 20 T cell receptor beta chains from one sample sequenced in a study of cytomegalovirus exposure and HLA in healthy donors. Libraries were prepared by immunoSEQ multiplex PCR; TCRdb keeps only in-frame clonotypes and omits some of them. In the table there are fewer than 150,000 clones, around 88% of which are singletons. The sequenced sample was PBMCs. These TCRs come from a woman between 18 and 30 years old in good health and CMV-seropositive.

The chain employs TRBV4-2 and TRBJ2-3, with D possibly TRBD2 on 6 matching bases. V shed 0 bases and J shed 2 bases, with 12 bases lying between them. This CDR3 spans 16 amino acids. Germline lookup yields CDR1 LGHNA and CDR2 YNFKEQ. CDR3 nucleotide sequence: TGTGCCAGCAGCCAAGAAGCGGCGGACTACACAGATACGCAGTATTTT. Residues: CASSQEAADYTDTQYF.

The chain carries TRBV28 and TRBJ1-5, with D unclear. Trimming stripped 0 bases from V and 2 bases from J, with 5 bases between. Germline CDR1 and CDR2: MDHEN and SYDVKM. This CDR3 spans 14 amino acids. The CDR3 nucleotides are TGTGCCAGCAGTTTATGGCAGGGCAATCAGCCCCAGCATTTT. It is translated as CASSLWQGNQPQHF.

The chain couples TRBV9 to TRBJ1-1, with 7 positions matching TRBD1. J gave up 6 bases and V 3 bases, and 8 bases lay outside the gene matches. The CDR3 is 14 amino acids. In germline, CDR1 is SGDLS, CDR2 YYNGEE. The CDR3, as DNA: TGTGCCAGCAGCGCACAGGGGTTAATCGCTGAAGCTTTCTTT. Its protein is CASSAQGLIAEAFF.

J is TRBJ1-2 and V is TRBV25-1; D is perhaps TRBD1 (5 bases). V was trimmed by 6 bases and J by 1 base, leaving 12 bases between them. CDR1 and CDR2 from the germline V gene are MGHDK and SYGVNS. The CDR3 consists of 14 residues. The CDR3 sequence is CASRGEVLNYGYTF. Here the CDR3 DNA reads TGTGCCAGCAGGGGGGAGGTTCTTAACTATGGCTACACCTTC.

V is TRBV5-1 and J is TRBJ2-7; 9 bases align to TRBD1. Per germline, CDR1 SGHRS and CDR2 YFSETQ. J was trimmed by 5 bases and V by 0 bases; bases with no gene match: 9. This CDR3 spans 16 amino acids. The CDR3 loop reads CASSLVPGQGSHEQYF. In DNA form, the CDR3 reads TGCGCCAGCAGCTTGGTGCCGGGACAGGGTTCCCACGAGCAGTACTTC.

This sequence joins TRBV10-1 and TRBJ2-7; D is uncertain. This CDR3 region has 13 residues. Germline-derived CDR1 and CDR2 are WNHNN and SYGVQD (reference sequence). Trimming left V 5 bases short and J 3 bases short, with 11 bases between. The CDR3 protein is CASSRSRNYEQYF. The CDR3 region has the DNA TGCGCCAGCAGTCGGTCCCGAAACTACGAGCAGTACTTC.

V usage is TRBV6-1 and J usage is TRBJ2-7; 9 bases align to TRBD1. The trim removed 8 bases at V and 6 bases at J, leaving 8 bases unmatched. Germline CDR1 and CDR2: MNHNS and SASEGT. This CDR3 is 13 amino acids long. CDR3 coding DNA: TGTGCCAGCGGACGGGACAGGGAGGGCGAGCAGTACTTC. Translating it yields CASGRDREGEQYF.

This clone was counted only a few times. A junction end diverges from the germline sequence, so it may reflect a read error. The chain has TRBV2 and TRBJ1-6; no reliable D call. The CDR3 length is 12 residues. CDR1 and CDR2 (germline): SNHLY, FYNNEI. The CDR3 DNA is TGTGCCGGCAGCGGGAGGAATTCACCCCTCCACTTT. Translation: CAGSGRNSPLHF.

The chain recombines TRBV18 with TRBJ2-1, with D possibly being TRBD1 (6 bases). Trimming removed 2 bases from V and 9 bases from J, with 17 bases in between. The CDR3 is made up of 15 amino acids. CDR1 KGHSH and CDR2 LQKENI come from the germline V gene. The CDR3: CASSPEGDWGSEQFF. The CDR3 coding sequence is TGTGCCAGCTCACCAGAGGGGGATTGGGGATCTGAGCAGTTCTTC.

This clone was recorded only once. The chain carries TRBV4-3 and TRBJ2-3; maybe TRBD1 (5 bases). The CDR3 loop spans 17 amino acids. V was trimmed by 0 bases and J by 2 bases, leaving 15 bases between them. CDR1 is LGHNA and CDR2 is YSLEER in the germline V gene. In DNA form, the CDR3 reads TGCGCCAGCAGCCAAGATTTCGCAGGGTGGAACACAGATACGCAGTATTTT. Amino acids: CASSQDFAGWNTDTQYF.

The rearrangement uses TRBV9 and TRBJ1-1; 9 positions match TRBD1. The CDR3 has 13 residues. The germline gives CDR1 SGDLS, CDR2 YYNGEE. With V trimmed by 0 bases and J by 8 bases, 2 bases remained unmatched. CDR3 bases: TGTGCCAGCAGCGTAGGAGGGACAGGGGAAGCTTTCTTT. Protein product: CASSVGGTGEAFF.

The CDR3 spells CAISVDRNYGYTF. The CDR3 DNA sequence: TGTGCCATCAGTGTAGACAGGAACTATGGCTACACCTTC. V usage is TRBV10-3 and J usage is TRBJ1-2; maybe TRBD1 (6 bases). From germline, CDR1 is ENHRY and CDR2 SYGVKD. The CDR3 runs to 13 residues. The V gene lost 4 bases and the J gene lost 2 bases, with 8 bases spanning the gap.

V is TRBV28 and J is TRBJ2-7, with 7 bases lining up with TRBD2. Looked up from germline, CDR1 is MDHEN and CDR2 is SYDVKM. The CDR3 totals 19 residues. V trimming: 0 bases; J trimming: 0 bases; junction bases outside the gene matches: 14. The CDR3 region is CASSLWPPATSRSSYEQYF. CDR3 DNA: TGTGCCAGCAGTTTATGGCCCCCCGCGACTAGCAGGAGCTCCTACGAGCAGTACTTC.

The chain employs TRBV4-2 and TRBJ2-1; unclear D gene. There are 14 residues in the CDR3. CDR1 and CDR2 from the germline V gene are LGHNA and YNFKEQ. Trimming shortened V by 4 bases and J by 5 bases, and 12 bases separated the two germline ends. CDR3 loop: CASSLRVLDNEQFF. CDR3 in DNA: TGTGCCAGCAGCCTCCGGGTATTAGACAATGAGCAGTTCTTC.

This sequence joins TRBV29-1 and TRBJ1-2, with D possibly matching TRBD1 (5 bases). Germline CDR1 is SQVTM and CDR2 is ANQGSEA. The V end lost 0 bases, the J end lost 4 bases, and 12 bases lay between the germline ends. This CDR3 spans 14 amino acids. CDR3 coding DNA: TGCAGCGTTGAAGATGACCCGACAGTCTATGGCTACACCTTC. The encoded protein is CSVEDDPTVYGYTF.

The CDR3 spells CASTHGVDYGYTF. For the CDR3, the DNA is TGTGCCAGCACTCACGGGGTGGACTATGGCTACACCTTC. This rearrangement joins TRBV28 to TRBJ1-2; D is undetermined. There are 13 residues in the CDR3. Per germline, CDR1 MDHEN and CDR2 SYDVKM. V was cut by 7 bases and J by 3 bases, with 12 bases left in between.

The V call is TRBV6-5, the J call TRBJ2-2; 7 bases line up with TRBD2. V trimming: 0 bases; J trimming: 4 bases; junction bases outside the gene matches: 5. Looked up from germline, CDR1 is MNHEY and CDR2 is SVGAGI. The CDR3 has 16 amino acids. Here the CDR3 reads CASSYSIGRSTGELFF. The CDR3 bases are TGTGCCAGCAGTTACTCGATCGGGAGGAGCACCGGGGAGCTGTTTTTT.

This sequence joins TRBV4-3 and TRBJ1-5, with 7 bases identical to TRBD1. Unmatched junction bases numbered 7, after V lost 2 bases and J lost 6 bases. The CDR3 spans 15 residues. CDR1 and CDR2 from the germline V gene are LGHNA and YSLEER. This chain's CDR3 is CASSQMRTGGQPQHF. DNA for the CDR3: TGCGCCAGCAGCCAAATGCGGACAGGAGGTCAGCCCCAGCATTTT.

CDR3 residues: CASSVGRESSYNEQFF. CDR3 bases: TGTGCCAGCAGCGTAGGACGGGAGTCATCCTACAATGAGCAGTTCTTC. This rearrangement joins TRBV9 to TRBJ2-1; D is possibly TRBD2 (6 bases). This CDR3 spans 16 amino acids. CDR1 is SGDLS and CDR2 is YYNGEE in the germline V gene. With 0 bases removed from V and 1 base from J, the gap between germline ends came to 11 bases.

V gene TRBV19 combines with J gene TRBJ2-7; D is unresolved. Germline CDR1 reads LNHDA; CDR2 reads SQIVND (reference sequence). Trimming removed 3 bases from V and 0 bases from J, with 12 bases in between. The CDR3 contains 15 residues. The CDR3 DNA is TGTGCCAGTAGTATTTCAGTAGCCGACTCCTACGAGCAGTACTTC. Translating gives CASSISVADSYEQYF. Complete variable domain (other parts from reference TRBV19 and TRBJ2-7): DGGITQSPKYLFRKEGQNVTLSCEQNLNHDAMYWYRQDPGQGLRLIYYSQIVNDFQKGDIAEGYSVSREKKESFPLTVTSAQKNPTAFYLCASSISVADSYEQYFGPGTRLTVT.